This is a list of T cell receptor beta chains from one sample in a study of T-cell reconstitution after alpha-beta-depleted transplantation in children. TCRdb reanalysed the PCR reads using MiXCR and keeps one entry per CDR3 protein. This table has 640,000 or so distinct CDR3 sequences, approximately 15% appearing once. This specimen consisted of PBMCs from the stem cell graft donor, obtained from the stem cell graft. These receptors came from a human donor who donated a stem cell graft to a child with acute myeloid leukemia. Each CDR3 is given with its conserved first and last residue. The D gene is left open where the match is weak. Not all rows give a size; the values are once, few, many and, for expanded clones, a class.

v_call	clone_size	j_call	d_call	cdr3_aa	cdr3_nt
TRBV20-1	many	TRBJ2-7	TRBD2	CSARGLAGDEQYF	TGCAGTGCTAGAGGACTAGCGGGGGACGAGCAGTACTTC
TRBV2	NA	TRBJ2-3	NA	CASSGGGVSADTQYF	TGTGCCAGCAGTGGAGGTGGGGTTAGCGCAGATACGCAGTATTTT
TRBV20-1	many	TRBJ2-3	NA	CSAMDSPGDTQYF	TGCAGTGCCATGGACTCCCCGGGGGATACGCAGTATTTT
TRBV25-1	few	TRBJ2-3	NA	CASSPNFYTDTQYF	TGTGCCAGCTCGCCGAATTTTTACACAGATACGCAGTATTTT
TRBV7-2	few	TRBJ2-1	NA	CASTPLTGIYEQFF	TGTGCCAGCACCCCACTTACAGGGATTTATGAGCAGTTCTTC
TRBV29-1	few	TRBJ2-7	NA	CSVAPGQGEQYF	TGCAGCGTCGCCCCAGGGCAGGGCGAGCAGTACTTC
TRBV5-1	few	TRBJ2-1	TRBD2	CASSRDSGGLRNEQFF	TGCGCCAGCAGCCGAGACAGCGGGGGCCTTAGGAATGAGCAGTTCTTC
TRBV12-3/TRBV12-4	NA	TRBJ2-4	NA	CASSGLERGIQYF	TGTGCCAGCAGCGGCCTCGAGAGGGGCATTCAGTACTTC
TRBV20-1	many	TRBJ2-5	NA	CSAEDQGPQETQYF	TGCAGTGCCGAGGATCAGGGCCCCCAAGAGACCCAGTACTTC
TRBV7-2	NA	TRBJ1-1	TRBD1	CASSWDGTASSEAFF	TGTGCCAGCAGCTGGGACGGGACAGCCAGCTCTGAAGCTTTCTTT